The next 2 T cell receptor beta chains were all read from a single sample in a study of molecular identifiers for immune sequencing clone quantification (dated by TCRdb to the late 2010s). Preparation of the library involved PCR. The listed sequencing device is NextSeq 500. Using fastp at Q25 and MiXCR, TCRdb reprocessed the public reads and kept productive beta chains. Records with the same CDR3 protein are collapsed into one entry carrying the most frequent genes and DNA. Present in this sample are about 510,000 distinct CDR3 sequences, around 23% of which were seen just once. Roughly 0.77% of the sample is taken by the ten largest. The sequencing input was naive CD8+ T cells from blood, with Jurkat cell RNA spiked in. What the cell subset or site label conveys for this sample: FACS-sorted CD8+CD4-CCR7+CD45RA+ naive T cells. The source of these receptors is a human donor in good health. Some libraries in this study had Jurkat cell RNA spiked in.

This clonotype was counted at least ten times. The chain joins TRBV7-9 to TRBJ1-1, with 8 positions matching TRBD1. The CDR3 is made up of 15 amino acids. The germline CDR1 and CDR2 sequences are SEHNR and FQNEAQ (reference sequence). Trimming at V came to 5 bases and at J to 6 bases, leaving 11 bases not matched to a gene. Here the CDR3 reads CASSPRFGTGPEAFF. CDR3 sequence (DNA): TGTGCCAGCAGCCCACGATTCGGGACAGGACCTGAAGCTTTCTTT.

About this clonotype itself: One end of the junction does not line up with germline, which may come from a read error. This chain links TRBV5-6 with TRBJ2-7, with D perhaps matching TRBD1 (6 bases). CDR3 length: 16 amino acids. Germline CDR1 is SGHDT and CDR2 is YYEEEE. The CDR3, as DNA: TGTGCCGGCAGCTTGGATAAGGACAGACTAAATTACGAGCAGTACTTC. This codes for CAGSLDKDRLNYEQYF.